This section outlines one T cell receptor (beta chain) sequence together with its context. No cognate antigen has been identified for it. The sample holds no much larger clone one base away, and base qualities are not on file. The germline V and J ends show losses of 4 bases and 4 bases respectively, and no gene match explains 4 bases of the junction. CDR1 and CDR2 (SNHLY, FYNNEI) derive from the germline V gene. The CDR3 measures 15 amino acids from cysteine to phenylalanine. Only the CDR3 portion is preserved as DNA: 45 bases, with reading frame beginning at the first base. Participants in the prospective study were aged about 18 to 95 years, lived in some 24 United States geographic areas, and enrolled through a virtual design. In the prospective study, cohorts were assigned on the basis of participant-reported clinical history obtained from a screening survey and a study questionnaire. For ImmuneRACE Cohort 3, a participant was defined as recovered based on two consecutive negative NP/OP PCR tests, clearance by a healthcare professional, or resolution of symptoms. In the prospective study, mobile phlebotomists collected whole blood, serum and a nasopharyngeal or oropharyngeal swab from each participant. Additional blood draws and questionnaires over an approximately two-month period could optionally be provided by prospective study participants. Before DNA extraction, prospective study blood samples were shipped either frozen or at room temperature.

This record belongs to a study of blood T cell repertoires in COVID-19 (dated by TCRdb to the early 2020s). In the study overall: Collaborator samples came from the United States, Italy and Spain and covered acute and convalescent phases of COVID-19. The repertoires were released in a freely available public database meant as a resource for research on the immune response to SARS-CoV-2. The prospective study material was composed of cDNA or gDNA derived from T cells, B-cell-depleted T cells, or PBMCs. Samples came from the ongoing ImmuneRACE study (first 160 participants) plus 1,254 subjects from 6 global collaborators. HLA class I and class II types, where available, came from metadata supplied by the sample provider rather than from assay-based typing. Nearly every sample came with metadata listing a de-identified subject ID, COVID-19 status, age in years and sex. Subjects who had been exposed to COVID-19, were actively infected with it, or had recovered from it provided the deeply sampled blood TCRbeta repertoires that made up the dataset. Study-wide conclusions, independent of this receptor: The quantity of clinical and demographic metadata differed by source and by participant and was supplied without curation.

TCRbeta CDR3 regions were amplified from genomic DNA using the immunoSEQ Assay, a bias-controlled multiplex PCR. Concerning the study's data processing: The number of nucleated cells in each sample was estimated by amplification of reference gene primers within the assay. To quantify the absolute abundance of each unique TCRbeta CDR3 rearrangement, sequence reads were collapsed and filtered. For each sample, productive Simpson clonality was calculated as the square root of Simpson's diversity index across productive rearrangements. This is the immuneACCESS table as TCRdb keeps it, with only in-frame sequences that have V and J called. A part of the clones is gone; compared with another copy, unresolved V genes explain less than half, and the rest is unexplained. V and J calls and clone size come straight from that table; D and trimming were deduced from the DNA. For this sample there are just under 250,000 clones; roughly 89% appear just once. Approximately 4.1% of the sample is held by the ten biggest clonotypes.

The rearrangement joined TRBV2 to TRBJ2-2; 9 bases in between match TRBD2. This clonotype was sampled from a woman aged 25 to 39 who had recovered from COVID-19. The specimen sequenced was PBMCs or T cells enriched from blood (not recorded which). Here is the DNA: TGTGCCAGCAGTGGGGGTAGCGGGAGCACCGGGGAGCTGTTTTTT. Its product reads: CASSGGSGSTGELFF.